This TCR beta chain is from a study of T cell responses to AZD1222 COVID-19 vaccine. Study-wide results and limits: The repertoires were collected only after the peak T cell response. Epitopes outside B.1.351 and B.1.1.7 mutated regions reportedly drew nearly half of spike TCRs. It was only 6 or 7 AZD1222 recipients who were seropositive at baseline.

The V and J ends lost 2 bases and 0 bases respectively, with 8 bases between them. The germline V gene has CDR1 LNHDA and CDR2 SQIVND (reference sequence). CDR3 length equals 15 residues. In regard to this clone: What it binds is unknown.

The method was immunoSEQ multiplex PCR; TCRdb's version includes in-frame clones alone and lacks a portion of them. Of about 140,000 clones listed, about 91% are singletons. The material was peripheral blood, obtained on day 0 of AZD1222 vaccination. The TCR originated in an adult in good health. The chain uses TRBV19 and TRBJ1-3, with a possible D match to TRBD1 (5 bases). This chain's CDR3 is CASSIRGNSGNTIYF. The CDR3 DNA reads TGTGCCAGTAGTATAAGGGGAAACTCTGGAAACACCATATATTTT.